The clone carrying this T cell receptor beta chain was seen once. Its antigen remains unidentified. This sample stems from a study of CD8+ T cells in alopecia areata. Findings and limits, study-wide: Amid tofacitinib therapy, many expanded lesional clones stayed present in scalp and blood.

The treatment: oral pan-JAK inhibitor, 5-10 mg twice daily. Peripheral blood and lesional scalp punch biopsies were taken from alopecia areata patients. Extracted RNA was reverse transcribed, and the resulting cDNA served as sequencing template. Method: immunoSEQ multiplex PCR; TCRdb's copy keeps in-frame clones and lacks some. The sample lists roughly 210,000 clones, less than 45% seen once, with roughly 2.8% in the top ten. The sequence was collected from a human donor with alopecia areata. The starting material was CD4+ T cells sorted from blood, obtained between weeks 36 and 40, from a patient treated with tofacitinib.

The CDR3 spells CASRRQETQYF. CDR3 nucleotides: TGTGCCAGCAGAAGGCAAGAGACCCAGTACTTC. The chain carries TRBV6-5 and TRBJ2-5; D gene ambiguous. Trimming took 6 bases from V and 2 from J, leaving 4 bases between them. CDR3 length: 11 residues. Germline V lookup: CDR1 MNHEY, CDR2 SVGAGI.